These 25 T cell receptor beta chains came from one sample sequenced in a study of cytomegalovirus exposure and HLA in healthy donors (dated by TCRdb to the late 2010s). Libraries came from the immunoSEQ multiplex PCR assay. For the multiplex PCR, a mixture combining 60 forward primers for TCR Vbeta segments and 13 reverse primers for TCR Jbeta segments was used. In its TCRdb copy, this immuneACCESS table keeps in-frame sequences only and misses some clones. Where compared with another copy, unresolved V genes explain less than half of these, and the others have no known cause. This sample comprises 100,000 or so clones, 80% of them detected only once. In total, the top ten clones hold around 6.7% of the sample. Material for sequencing was PBMCs. Source of these receptors: a man aged 25 to 45 in good health and CMV-seronegative.

V gene TRBV7-2 combines with J gene TRBJ2-7, with D possibly TRBD2 on 6 matching bases. Deletions cut 3 bases from V and 1 base from J, with 13 bases between. Germline-derived CDR1 and CDR2 are SGHTA and FQGNSA. This CDR3 comprises 15 residues. Here the CDR3 DNA reads TGTGCCAGCAGCTTCTCTGGGACTGTATCCTACGAGCAGTACTTC. It specifies CASSFSGTVSYEQYF.

The rearrangement joins TRBV18 to TRBJ1-1; 7 bases agree with TRBD1. CDR3 length equals 13 residues. J lost 2 bases, V lost 6 bases, and 3 bases had no gene match. The germline gives CDR1 KGHSH, CDR2 LQKENI. CDR3 in DNA: TGTGCCAGCTCGCAGGGGGGAAACACTGAAGCTTTCTTT. Amino acids: CASSQGGNTEAFF.

This chain uses TRBV5-1 with TRBJ2-7, with D possibly TRBD1 on 6 matching bases. V shed 4 bases and J shed 6 bases, with 17 bases lying between them. This CDR3 is 14 amino acids long. From germline, CDR1 is SGHRS and CDR2 YFSETQ. CDR3 amino acids: CASSPDPGTSEQYF. The CDR3 DNA follows: TGCGCCAGCAGCCCGGACCCAGGGACATCCGAGCAGTACTTC.

The rearrangement links TRBV27 to TRBJ1-5; D gene uncertain. The CDR3 contains 15 residues. Trimming pared 4 bases from V and 3 bases from J, leaving 13 bases between. Germline V gene lookup returns CDR1 MNHEY and CDR2 SMNVEV (reference sequence). The CDR3 sequence is CASSSLPGFNQPQHF. The CDR3 coding sequence is TGTGCCAGCAGTTCGCTCCCGGGATTCAATCAGCCCCAGCATTTT.

This clone was picked up one time. This chain links TRBV7-2 with TRBJ1-5; D unclear. The V and J ends lost 5 bases and 3 bases respectively, with 20 bases between them. In germline, CDR1 is SGHTA, CDR2 FQGNSA. This CDR3 region has 17 residues. CDR3 in amino acids: CASSPREGSRYNQPQHF. The CDR3 region has the DNA TGTGCCAGCAGCCCGCGGGAAGGATCTCGGTACAATCAGCCCCAGCATTTT.

DNA of the CDR3: TGTGCCAGCAGTTTTCACAGGGGGCGCGGTGAAAAACTGTTTTTT. It encodes CASSFHRGRGEKLFF. The gene calls are TRBV28 and TRBJ1-4, with TRBD1 matching 9 bases. This CDR3 spans 15 amino acids. Germline V gives CDR1 MDHEN, CDR2 SYDVKM. V gave up 3 bases and J gave up 7 bases; unmatched junction bases: 6.

The V call is TRBV6-5, the J call TRBJ2-7; D may be TRBD2 (6 bases). Trimming stripped 0 bases from V and 3 bases from J, with 12 bases between. This CDR3 is 15 amino acids long. Looked up from germline, CDR1 is MNHEY and CDR2 is SVGAGI. CDR3 protein: CASSYSPMGGYEQYF. DNA for the CDR3: TGTGCCAGCAGTTACTCGCCCATGGGGGGCTACGAGCAGTACTTC.

The rearrangement uses TRBV7-9 and TRBJ2-1; no firm D call. Germline lookup yields CDR1 SEHNR and CDR2 FQNEAQ (reference sequence). Trimming removed 3 bases at V and 10 bases at J, with 10 bases between. The CDR3 runs to 12 residues. DNA of the CDR3: TGTGCCAGCAGCTTTGGTCCAGTGGAGCAGTTCTTC. Amino acid sequence: CASSFGPVEQFF.

The chain carries TRBV19 and TRBJ2-7; D call uncertain. Germline V lookup: CDR1 LNHDA, CDR2 SQIVND (reference sequence). There are 15 residues in the CDR3. The V and J ends lost 3 bases and 0 bases respectively, with 12 bases between them. The CDR3 sequence: CASSIFMVSSYEQYF. CDR3 coding DNA: TGTGCCAGTAGTATTTTCATGGTGAGCTCCTACGAGCAGTACTTC.

The rearrangement joins TRBV6-5 to TRBJ2-1, with 14 bases identical to TRBD2. V was clipped by 1 base and J by 12 bases; unmatched bases: 5. Germline V gene lookup returns CDR1 MNHEY and CDR2 SVGAGI. The CDR3 runs 15 residues. The CDR3 loop reads CASSYWGLAGAGQFF. The CDR3 DNA sequence: TGTGCCAGCAGTTACTGGGGACTAGCGGGGGCTGGGCAGTTCTTC.

This clone was seen once. V usage is TRBV4-1 and J usage is TRBJ1-4, with D tentatively TRBD1 (5 bases). Trimming stripped 1 base from V and 12 bases from J, with 15 bases between. Germline CDR1 reads MGHRA; CDR2 reads YSYEKL. CDR3 length equals 14 residues. The CDR3, as DNA: TGCGCCAGCAGCCAAGCCCCAGGGCTGGGTCAACTGTTTTTT. This sequence encodes CASSQAPGLGQLFF.

The V gene is TRBV5-1, the J gene TRBJ1-1, with 7 bases that match TRBD1. With 2 bases clipped from V and 3 bases from J, the junction kept 4 bases outside the gene matches. The CDR3 is 14 amino acids. In germline, CDR1 is SGHRS, CDR2 YFSETQ. CDR3 sequence (DNA): TGCGCCAGCAGCTTACAGGGGAGTGACACTGAAGCTTTCTTT. This sequence encodes CASSLQGSDTEAFF.

This clone was picked up a small number of times. The chain links TRBV10-2 to TRBJ1-5; TRBD1 aligns across 10 bases. The CDR3 is 17 amino acids. Germline loops: CDR1 WSHSY, CDR2 SAAADI. The junction had 6 bases not matched to a gene; V was cut back by 2 bases and J by 2 bases. CDR3 region: CASSEMTGGLGNQPQHF. CDR3 bases: TGCGCCAGCAGTGAGATGACAGGGGGCTTAGGCAATCAGCCCCAGCATTTT.

The chain links TRBV7-8 to TRBJ2-6, with 9 bases matching TRBD1. The CDR3 spans 17 residues. V dropped 2 bases and J dropped 3; count of bases not matched to a gene: 5. CDR1 and CDR2 from the germline V gene are SGHVS and FQNEAQ. CDR3 coding DNA: TGTGCCAGCAGCTTAAGGAACAGGGGGCGTGGGGCCAACGTCCTGACTTTC. It codes for CASSLRNRGRGANVLTF. Supplemented by reference TRBV7-8 and TRBJ2-6, the full variable domain reads GAGVSQSPRYKVAKRGQDVALRCDPISGHVSLFWYQQALGQGPEFLTYFQNEAQLDKSGLPSDRFFAERPEGSVSTLKIQRTQQEDSAVYLCASSLRNRGRGANVLTFGAGSRLTVL.

A single count supports this clone. The genes are TRBV27 and TRBJ2-5, with D uncertain. This CDR3 has 13 residues. In germline, CDR1 is MNHEY, CDR2 SMNVEV (reference sequence). Trimming removed 5 bases from V and 0 bases from J, with 7 bases in between. DNA for the CDR3: TGTGCCAGCAGTCCCGAGTACCAAGAGACCCAGTACTTC. This codes for CASSPEYQETQYF.

The CDR3 is CAWSTQYNQPQHF. CDR3 nucleotide sequence: TGTGCCTGGAGTACCCAGTACAATCAGCCCCAGCATTTT. The chain uses TRBV30 and TRBJ1-5; no clear D gene. Trimming took off 2 bases at V and 3 bases at J, with 8 bases between the two ends. This CDR3 is built from 13 residues. Germline lookup yields CDR1 GTSNPN and CDR2 SVGIG (reference sequence).

The rearrangement links TRBV2 to TRBJ2-7; 7 bases agree with TRBD2. The CDR3 consists of 15 residues. With 0 bases clipped from V and 7 bases from J, the junction kept 9 bases outside the gene matches. Germline-derived CDR1 and CDR2 are SNHLY and FYNNEI. CDR3 region: CASSEAAGRYGEQYF. CDR3 nucleotides: TGTGCCAGCAGTGAAGCAGCGGGACGGTACGGGGAGCAGTACTTC.

V usage is TRBV7-9 and J usage is TRBJ2-7, with TRBD1 as a possible D gene (5 bases). This CDR3 spans 13 amino acids. The V end was cut by 4 bases, the J end by 5 bases, with 12 bases between. CDR1 SEHNR and CDR2 FQNEAQ come from the germline V gene (reference sequence). CDR3 loop: CASSSKSRDEQYF. The CDR3 nucleotides read TGTGCCAGCAGCTCCAAATCCAGGGACGAGCAGTACTTC.

This sequence joins TRBV5-1 and TRBJ2-1, with TRBD2 matching 9 bases. Germline V gives CDR1 SGHRS, CDR2 YFSETQ. CDR3 length: 16 amino acids. Germline trimming cut 4 bases from V and 6 bases from J; bases unmatched to any gene: 11. This CDR3 is CASSLLSGRIRNEQFF. The CDR3 nucleotides read TGCGCCAGCAGCCTCCTGAGCGGGAGGATTCGCAATGAGCAGTTCTTC.

The chain is built from TRBV5-1 and TRBJ2-5; a weak D match, TRBD2 (5 bases). The CDR3 has 14 amino acids. CDR1 and CDR2 (germline): SGHRS, YFSETQ. Trimming stripped 4 bases from V and 2 bases from J, with 12 bases between. The CDR3 DNA reads TGCGCCAGCAGCCTAAACGGGGAGCAAGAGACCCAGTACTTC. Protein product: CASSLNGEQETQYF.

This chain connects TRBV9 to TRBJ1-3; the match to TRBD1 covers 9 bases. CDR1 is SGDLS and CDR2 is YYNGEE in the germline V gene. The J segment lost 8 bases and the V segment lost 3 bases, leaving 3 bases of the junction unmatched. The length of the CDR3 is 13 residues. CDR3 sequence reads: CASSAGQGYTIYF. Written as DNA, the CDR3 is TGTGCCAGCAGCGCAGGACAGGGGTACACCATATATTTT.

CDR3 nucleotide sequence: TGTGCCAGCAGCTTCAGACAGGGCCGTGAAGCTTTCTTT. This codes for CASSFRQGREAFF. This chain links TRBV7-9 with TRBJ1-1, with 7 positions matching TRBD1. Germline V gene lookup returns CDR1 SEHNR and CDR2 FQNEAQ (reference sequence). V was clipped by 3 bases and J by 7 bases; unmatched bases: 5. CDR3 length: 13 amino acids.

The chain is built from TRBV5-1 and TRBJ1-1; 8 nucleotides match TRBD1. The CDR3 spans 16 residues. V dropped 4 bases and J dropped 0; count of bases not matched to a gene: 8. Per germline, CDR1 SGHRS and CDR2 YFSETQ. CDR3 region: CASSHGQGDMNTEAFF. The DNA of the CDR3 is TGCGCCAGCAGCCACGGACAGGGAGACATGAACACTGAAGCTTTCTTT.

The gene calls are TRBV7-9 and TRBJ2-5, with a possible D match to TRBD1 (6 bases). Germline CDR1 reads SEHNR; CDR2 reads FQNEAQ (reference sequence). The V gene lost 2 bases and the J gene lost 5 bases, with 9 bases spanning the gap. This CDR3 is built from 13 residues. CDR3 residues: CASSLQGRETQYF. CDR3 in DNA: TGTGCCAGCAGCTTACAGGGGCGGGAGACCCAGTACTTC.

The genes are TRBV19 and TRBJ2-3; D is perhaps TRBD2 (5 bases). The V and J ends lost 3 bases and 4 bases respectively, with 11 bases between them. Germline values: CDR1 LNHDA, CDR2 SQIVND (reference sequence). This CDR3 comprises 14 residues. The CDR3 region has the DNA TGTGCCAGTAGTATCGGGGTCACGGCAGATACGCAGTATTTT. Translation gives CASSIGVTADTQYF.